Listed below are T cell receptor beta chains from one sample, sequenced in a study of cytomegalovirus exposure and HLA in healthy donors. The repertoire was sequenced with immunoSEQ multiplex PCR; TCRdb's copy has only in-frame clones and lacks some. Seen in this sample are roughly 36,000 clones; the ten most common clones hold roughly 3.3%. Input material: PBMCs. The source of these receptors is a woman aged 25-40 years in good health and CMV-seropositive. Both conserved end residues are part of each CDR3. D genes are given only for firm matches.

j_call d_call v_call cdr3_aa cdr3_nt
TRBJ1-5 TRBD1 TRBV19 CASTFFPGQGSNQPQHF TGTGCCAGTACTTTTTTTCCGGGACAGGGTAGCAATCAGCCCCAGCATTTT
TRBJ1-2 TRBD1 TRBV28 CASSWDRGLYGYTF TGTGCCAGCAGTTGGGACAGGGGGCTTTATGGCTACACCTTC
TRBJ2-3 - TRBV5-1 CASSRDGGFSTDTQYF TGCGCCAGCAGTAGAGACGGGGGTTTTAGCACAGATACGCAGTATTTT
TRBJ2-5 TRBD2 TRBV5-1 CASSLTAGGPQETQYF TGCGCCAGCAGCTTGACTGCGGGGGGCCCCCAAGAGACCCAGTACTTC
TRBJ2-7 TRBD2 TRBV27 CASRGLAGDRYEQYF TGTGCCAGCAGGGGACTAGCGGGGGATAGATACGAGCAGTACTTC
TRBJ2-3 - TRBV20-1 CSAGAADTQYF TGCAGTGCGGGGGCAGCAGATACGCAGTATTTT
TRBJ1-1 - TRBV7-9 CASLPGRGINTEAFF TGTGCCAGTTTGCCGGGTCGAGGGATTAACACTGAAGCTTTCTTT
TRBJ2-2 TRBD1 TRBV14 CASSQVHKGGQGAGELFF TGTGCCAGCAGCCAAGTCCATAAAGGGGGCCAGGGGGCCGGGGAGCTGTTTTTT
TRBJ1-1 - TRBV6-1 CASMSTFEAFF TGTGCCAGCATGAGTACCTTTGAAGCTTTCTTT
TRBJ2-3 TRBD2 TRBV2 CASQTSGGWGDTQYF TGTGCCAGTCAGACTAGCGGGGGGTGGGGAGATACGCAGTATTTT
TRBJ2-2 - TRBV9 CASSVEAGRSTGELFF TGTGCCAGCAGCGTAGAGGCGGGCAGAAGCACCGGGGAGCTGTTTTTT
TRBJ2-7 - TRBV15 CATSRGQSNRDHEQYF TGTGCCACCAGCAGAGGCCAATCGAACAGGGACCACGAGCAGTACTTC
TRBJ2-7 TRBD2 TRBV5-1 CASSDISGAYEQYF TGCGCCAGCAGCGATATTAGCGGGGCCTACGAGCAGTACTTC
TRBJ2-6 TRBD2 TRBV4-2 CASSQGTAGSSGANVLTF TGTGCCAGCAGCCAAGGTACAGCGGGGTCAAGTGGGGCCAACGTCCTGACTTTC
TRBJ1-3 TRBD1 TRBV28 CASSLFTGGYGNTIYF TGTGCCAGCAGTTTATTTACAGGGGGCTATGGAAACACCATATATTTT
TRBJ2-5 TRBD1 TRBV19 CASSTWTGGKETQYF TGTGCCAGCTCGACCTGGACAGGCGGTAAAGAGACCCAGTACTTC
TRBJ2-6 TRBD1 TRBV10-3 CAIRGTGTTGANVLTF TGTGCCATCAGGGGGACAGGGACTACTGGGGCCAACGTCCTGACTTTC
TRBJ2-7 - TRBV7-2 CASSLGLDGYEQYF TGTGCCAGCAGCCTAGGACTTGACGGCTACGAGCAGTACTTC
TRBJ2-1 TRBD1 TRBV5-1 CASSLPRDRVINEQFF TGCGCCAGCAGCTTGCCACGGGACAGGGTAATCAATGAGCAGTTCTTC
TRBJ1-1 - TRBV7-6 CASSWGGFGEAFF TGTGCCAGCAGCTGGGGGGGTTTCGGTGAAGCTTTCTTT
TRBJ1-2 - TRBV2 CASSDLTGGVYGYTF TGTGCCAGCAGTGATTTGACAGGTGGGGTCTATGGCTACACCTTC
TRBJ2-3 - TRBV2 CASIVRDTQYF TGTGCCAGCATTGTTAGAGATACGCAGTATTTT
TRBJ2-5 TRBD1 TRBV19 CASSARPGQGAEEQYF TGTGCCAGTAGTGCCCGACCGGGACAGGGGGCAGAGGAGCAGTACTTC
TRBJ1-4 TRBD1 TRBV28 CASSPRRGTGTEKLFF TGTGCCAGCAGTCCGAGGAGGGGGACAGGGACCGAAAAACTGTTTTTT
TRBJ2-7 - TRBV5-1 CASSLRAGRFHEQYF TGCGCCAGCAGCTTGAGGGCAGGGAGGTTCCACGAGCAGTACTTC
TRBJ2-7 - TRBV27 CASTVRWGAANPYEQYF TGTGCCAGCACTGTCCGATGGGGCGCGGCTAACCCGTACGAGCAGTACTTC
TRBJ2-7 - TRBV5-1 CASSSAFRSEQYF TGCGCCAGCAGCTCAGCGTTCCGATCCGAGCAGTACTTC
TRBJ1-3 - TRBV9 CASSVAPVFAGNTIYF TGTGCCAGCAGCGTAGCTCCCGTCTTTGCTGGAAACACCATATATTTT
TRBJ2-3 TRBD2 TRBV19 CASSLIAGGRDTQYF TGTGCCAGTAGTTTAATAGCGGGGGGGCGGGATACGCAGTATTTT
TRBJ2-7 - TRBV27 CASTSRQGRTYEQYF TGTGCCAGCACGAGCAGGCAGGGTCGAACCTACGAGCAGTACTTC
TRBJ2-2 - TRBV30 CAWSAGVAGELFF TGTGCCTGGAGTGCAGGGGTGGCCGGGGAGCTGTTTTTT
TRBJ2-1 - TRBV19 CASSNEGSPYNEQFF TGTGCCAGTAGTAACGAGGGTAGCCCCTACAATGAGCAGTTCTTC
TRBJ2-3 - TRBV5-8 CASSLFLSSTDTQYF TGTGCCAGCAGCTTGTTTCTCTCTAGCACAGATACGCAGTATTTT
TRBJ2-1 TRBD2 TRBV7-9 CASRPGLAQGVYNEQFF TGTGCCAGCAGACCGGGACTAGCTCAGGGTGTATACAATGAGCAGTTCTTC
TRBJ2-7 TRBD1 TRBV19 CASSARPGQGAEEQYF TGTGCCAGTAGTGCCCGACCGGGACAGGGGGCAGAGGAGCAGTACTTC
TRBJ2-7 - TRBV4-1 CASSQGLRGGSIFYEQYF TGCGCCAGCAGCCAAGGGCTCCGGGGTGGGTCCATCTTCTACGAGCAGTACTTC
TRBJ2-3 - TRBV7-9 CASSLPGRGEGYF TGTGCCAGCAGCTTACCCGGACGGGGAGAAGGGTATTTT
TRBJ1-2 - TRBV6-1 CASSEQGDYGYTF TGTGCCAGCAGTGAACAAGGGGACTATGGCTACACCTTC
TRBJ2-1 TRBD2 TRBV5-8 CASAGGYNEQFF TGTGCCAGCGCGGGGGGGTACAATGAGCAGTTCTTC
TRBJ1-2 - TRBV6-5 CASSYLQGYTF TGTGCCAGCAGTTACCTTCAGGGCTACACCTTC
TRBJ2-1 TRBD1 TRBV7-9 CASSLSGDRALEQFF TGTGCCAGCAGCCTTTCGGGGGACAGGGCTTTAGAGCAGTTCTTC
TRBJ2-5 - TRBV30 CAWSVYGETQYF TGTGCCTGGAGTGTATACGGAGAGACCCAGTACTTC
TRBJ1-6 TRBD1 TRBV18 CASSPGTGNSPLHF TGTGCCAGCTCACCAGGGACAGGGAATTCACCCCTCCACTTT
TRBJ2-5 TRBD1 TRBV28 CASSLDRGRHGGETQYF TGTGCCAGCAGCCTGGACAGGGGGCGTCATGGTGGAGAGACCCAGTACTTC
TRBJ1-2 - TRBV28 CASSLLDRSFYGYTF TGTGCCAGCAGTTTATTGGACAGAAGTTTTTATGGCTACACCTTC
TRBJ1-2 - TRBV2 CASSDEGGYGYTF TGTGCCAGCAGTGATGAGGGCGGCTATGGCTACACCTTC
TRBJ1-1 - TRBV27 CASSLIPGQHTEAFF TGTGCCAGCAGTTTAATTCCTGGACAGCACACTGAAGCTTTCTTT
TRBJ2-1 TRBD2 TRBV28 CASSRGELGNEQFF TGTGCCAGCAGCCGGGGGGAGCTAGGAAATGAGCAGTTCTTC
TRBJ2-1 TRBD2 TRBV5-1 CASSLVASGGYNEQFF TGCGCCAGCAGCTTGGTGGCTAGCGGGGGCTACAATGAGCAGTTCTTC
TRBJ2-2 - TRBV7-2 CASDPWGVANTGELFF TGTGCCAGCGACCCCTGGGGGGTCGCGAACACCGGGGAGCTGTTTTTT
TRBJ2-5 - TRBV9 CASSASVFETQYF TGTGCCAGCAGCGCTAGCGTCTTCGAGACCCAGTACTTC
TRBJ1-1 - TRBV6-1 CASTRGWGDTEAFF TGTGCCAGCACCCGCGGGTGGGGGGACACTGAAGCTTTCTTT
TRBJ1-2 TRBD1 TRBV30 CAWSVTPGQGNGYTF TGTGCCTGGAGTGTTACCCCGGGACAGGGCAACGGCTACACCTTC
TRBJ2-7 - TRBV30 CAWSDSTGTYEQYF TGTGCCTGGAGTGACAGCACCGGGACCTACGAGCAGTACTTC
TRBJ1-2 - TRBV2 CASSSAGFGYTF TGTGCCAGCAGTTCAGCAGGGTTTGGCTACACCTTC
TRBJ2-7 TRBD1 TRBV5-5 CASSWAPGGVGEQYF TGTGCCAGCAGCTGGGCCCCAGGGGGCGTGGGGGAGCAGTACTTC
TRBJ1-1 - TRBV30 CAWGDRVRIEAFF TGTGCCTGGGGTGACAGAGTCCGGATTGAAGCTTTCTTT
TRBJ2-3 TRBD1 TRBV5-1 CASKLDQGADTQYF TGCGCCAGCAAACTCGACCAGGGGGCAGATACGCAGTATTTT
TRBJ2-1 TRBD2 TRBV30 CAWSGIPSGGYNEQFF TGTGCCTGGAGTGGGATCCCTAGCGGGGGATACAATGAGCAGTTCTTC
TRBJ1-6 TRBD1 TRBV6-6 CASSWDRSRNSPLHF TGTGCCAGCAGTTGGGACAGAAGCCGCAATTCACCCCTCCACTTT